The source of this TCR beta chain is a study of T cell repertoires and leukemia-associated antigens (dated 2019 in TCRdb). Study-wide context: Each sample yielded about 5.1 to 7 million read pairs and about 3.3 to 5.0 million effective reads, about 16 million effective reads overall. In vitro peptide stimulation of healthy T cells was used with the aim of identifying the antigen recognized by a TCR Vbeta21 clone previously found in CML patients.

The paper as a whole reports these results and caveats: Numbers of Vbeta genes (about 59), Jbeta genes (about 13), VDJ rearrangements and unique CDR3s did not differ significantly among the four groups. Antigen specificity and function of the expanded clones were not tested directly and required further investigation.

Total RNA was extracted from the cultured T cells using TRIzol reagent. 5' rapid amplification of cDNA ends (5'RACE) was the method used to amplify TCRbeta libraries from the RNA. Before sequencing, Qubit, an Agilent instrument, and quantitative PCR were used to check library concentration and integrity. Sequencing of qualified libraries was performed on Illumina HiSeq or MiSeq by a commercial service provider. The original pipeline was this. MiXCR version 1.8.2 was used to identify TCR sequences in each sample. Qualified clones required a CDR3 longer than four amino acids, an in-frame nucleotide length, and no stop codon. A read counted as effective if the read contained the complete CDR3 structure. Expanded clones were validated by RT-PCR with 24 Vbeta primers, GeneScan spectratyping, and Sanger sequencing. Starting from the raw public reads, TCRdb applied fastp trimming at Q25, assembled clones with MiXCR and retained in-frame beta chains. Duplicate CDR3 protein sequences are folded into a single record with the most common DNA and genes. These V and J calls derive from TCRdb rather than the authors' analysis. For this sample the table gives 10,000 to 15,000 distinct CDR3 sequences, of which under 50% were detected only once. The ten most abundant clones make up roughly 33% of the sample.

As a first step, CD3+ T cells were rested overnight at more than 2 million cells/mL in RPMI 1640 lacking fetal bovine serum. MACS immunomagnetic beads were used according to the manufacturer's instructions to isolate CD3+ T cells from PBMCs. Based on the germline V gene (reference sequence), the CDR1 and CDR2 sequences are DFQATT and SNEGSKA. Spanning cysteine to phenylalanine, the CDR3 consists of 18 amino acids. Here the CDR3 DNA is all that survives: 54 bases in frame from base 1. As concerns this clonotype: No antigen is known for it. A junction boundary mismatches the germline segment, possibly from a read error.

The clonotype was recovered from a female donor in good health. What was sequenced was CD3+ T cells sorted from blood and cultured. The chain uses TRBV20-1 and TRBJ1-5; TRBD1 is a possible D gene, resting on 6 matching bases. The nucleotide sequence reads as follows: TGCAGTGCTAGAGATATGGGCCGTACAGGGACCAGGGATCAGCCCCGGCATTTT. The translation is CSARDMGRTGTRDQPRHF.